These 25 T cell receptor beta chains originate from one sample sequenced in a study of blood T cell repertoires in COVID-19. The table came from immunoSEQ multiplex PCR; TCRdb's copy has only in-frame clones and leaves some out. The sample shows 8,000 or so clones, 80% to 90% of them seen only once. Sample: peripheral blood. These TCRs come from a woman aged 45-65 years with active or convalescent COVID-19.

The rearrangement joins TRBV5-4 to TRBJ2-3, with 7 bases fitting TRBD1. Germline CDR1 is SGHNT and CDR2 is YYREEE (reference sequence). The length of the CDR3 is 15 residues. The ends lost 3 bases at V and 4 bases at J; junction bases unmatched: 8. CDR3 region: CASSYHRGRADTQYF. The CDR3 nucleotides read TGTGCCAGCAGCTATCACAGGGGAAGGGCAGATACGCAGTATTTT.

The CDR3 DNA reads as TGTGCCACCGGGATGGGAGGACCTTCCGAGCAGTACTTC. This encodes CATGMGGPSEQYF. V usage is TRBV2 and J usage is TRBJ2-7, with TRBD2 as a possible D gene (6 bases). Deletions cut 10 bases from V and 6 bases from J, with 19 bases between. Per the germline V gene, CDR1 is SNHLY and CDR2 is FYNNEI. CDR3 length: 13 amino acids. Based on the CDR3 plus reference TRBV2 and TRBJ2-7, the full variable domain is EPEVTQTPSHQVTQMGQEVILRCVPISNHLYFYWYRQILGQKVEFLVSFYNNEISEKSEIFDDQFSVERPDGSNFTLKIRSTKLEDSAMYFCATGMGGPSEQYFGPGTRLTVT.

This chain connects TRBV6-6 to TRBJ1-2; 8 bases line up with TRBD1. With 5 bases clipped from V and 6 bases from J, the junction kept 5 bases outside the gene matches. The CDR3 is 13 residues long. From germline, CDR1 is MNHNY and CDR2 SVGAGI (reference sequence). The CDR3 reads CASSLTGADGYTF. The DNA of the CDR3 is TGTGCCAGCAGTCTGACAGGGGCGGATGGCTACACCTTC.

This chain's CDR3 is CASSEQGYTEAFF. Here the CDR3 DNA reads TGTGCCAGCAGCGAACAGGGTTACACTGAAGCTTTCTTT. The V gene is TRBV7-2, the J gene TRBJ1-1; maybe TRBD1 (6 bases). This CDR3 contains 13 residues. Germline V lookup: CDR1 SGHTA, CDR2 FQGNSA. Trimming cost V 5 bases and J 3 bases, with 10 bases left between them.

The genes are TRBV6-5 and TRBJ1-2, with a possible D match to TRBD1 (6 bases). The germline CDR1 and CDR2 sequences are MNHEY and SVGAGI. The CDR3 has 14 residues. V lost 0 bases and J lost 4, with 9 bases in between. In nucleotides, the CDR3 is TGTGCCAGCAGTTACTCAGGGGGGGGCTATGGCTACACCTTC. Translation gives CASSYSGGGYGYTF.

This clone showed up just a few times. This chain uses TRBV7-3 with TRBJ1-2; 11 bases agree with TRBD1. The CDR3 is 18 amino acids. V shed 1 base and J 3 bases; nucleotides not matched to a gene: 10. CDR1 is SGHTA and CDR2 is FQGTGA in the germline V gene. The CDR3 sequence: CASSLSSRDRGTYYGYTF. CDR3 bases: TGTGCCAGCAGCTTAAGCAGCCGGGACAGGGGGACCTACTATGGCTACACCTTC.

The gene calls are TRBV28 and TRBJ2-1; TRBD2 is a possible D gene (5 bases). The CDR3 extends over 13 amino acids. V lost 3 bases, J lost 9 bases, and 12 bases lay in between. Germline lookup yields CDR1 MDHEN and CDR2 SYDVKM. CDR3 protein: CASSFKVRGEQFF. Written as DNA, the CDR3 is TGTGCCAGCAGTTTTAAGGTACGGGGTGAGCAGTTCTTC.

There are a few counts of this clone. V and J are TRBV5-6 and TRBJ2-1; D is undetermined. CDR1 is SGHDT, CDR2 YYEEEE, per germline. V dropped 4 bases and J dropped 0 bases, with 11 bases sitting between them. This CDR3 region has 15 residues. In nucleotides, the CDR3 is TGTGCCAGCAGCCTGGATCCGAGCTCCTACAATGAGCAGTTCTTC. This gives the protein CASSLDPSSYNEQFF. The full variable domain, completed using reference TRBV5-6 and TRBJ2-1, is DAGVTQSPTHLIKTRGQQVTLRCSPKSGHDTVSWYQQALGQGPQFIFQYYEEEERQRGNFPDRFSGHQFPNYSSELNVNALLLGDSALYLCASSLDPSSYNEQFFGPGTRLTVL.

This clone has only one observation. The genes are TRBV4-3 and TRBJ1-6; D is perhaps TRBD1 (5 bases). Germline V gives CDR1 LGHNA, CDR2 YSLEER. V was shortened by 4 bases and J by 4 bases, with 23 bases between the two germline ends. The CDR3 is made up of 19 amino acids. The CDR3 protein is CASSLERGRGGGYNSPLHF. DNA for the CDR3: TGCGCCAGCAGCCTAGAGCGGGGGAGAGGCGGCGGTTATAATTCACCCCTCCACTTT.

The V gene is TRBV4-1, the J gene TRBJ1-6; 11 bases align to TRBD1. CDR3 length: 18 residues. Germline CDR1 is MGHRA and CDR2 is YSYEKL. V lost 0 bases and J lost 7; bases outside the gene matches: 8. Here the CDR3 reads CASSQERGQGVTNSPLHF. The CDR3 DNA sequence: TGCGCCAGCAGCCAAGAAAGGGGACAGGGGGTTACAAATTCACCCCTCCACTTT.

The V gene is TRBV6-2 or TRBV6-3, the J gene TRBJ2-3, with 9 bases lining up with TRBD2. Germline V lookup: CDR1 MNHEY, CDR2 SVGEGT. The CDR3 has 14 residues. V was pared by 6 bases and J by 1 base, with 2 bases of the junction left unmatched. CDR3 DNA sequence: TGTGCCAGCAGCCCTAGCGGGGGCACAGATACGCAGTATTTT. It specifies CASSPSGGTDTQYF.

This clone came up a few times. The chain joins TRBV6-2 or TRBV6-3 to TRBJ2-1, with 9 bases lining up with TRBD2. Unmatched junction bases numbered 7, after V lost 0 bases and J lost 4 bases. Germline-derived CDR1 and CDR2 are MNHEY and SVGEGT. This CDR3 is 17 amino acids long. CDR3 amino acids: CASSYSPLAGIYNEQFF. DNA of the CDR3: TGTGCCAGCAGTTACTCTCCTCTAGCGGGAATATACAATGAGCAGTTCTTC.

The gene calls are TRBV6-2 or TRBV6-3 and TRBJ1-1; no clear D. The germline V gene encodes CDR1 MNHEY and CDR2 SVGEGT. The CDR3 loop spans 14 amino acids. V lost 4 bases and J lost 0, with 9 bases in between. CDR3 coding DNA: TGTGCCAGCAGTTTCGGTCTTATGAACACTGAAGCTTTCTTT. Translated: CASSFGLMNTEAFF.

V usage is TRBV19 and J usage is TRBJ1-2; tentatively, D is TRBD1 (5 bases). The ends were cut back, 3 bases at V and 4 bases at J, with 9 bases in the middle. CDR3 size: 13 residues. Germline V CDR1 and CDR2: LNHDA, SQIVND (reference sequence). The CDR3: CASSIQGGYGYTF. The DNA for the CDR3 is TGTGCCAGTAGTATTCAGGGCGGCTATGGCTACACCTTC.

The chain combines TRBV9 with TRBJ1-2; 9 nucleotides agree with TRBD1. The CDR3 loop spans 16 amino acids. The V segment lost 4 bases and the J segment 8 bases; nucleotides outside the gene matches: 15. The V gene's germline CDR1 is SGDLS and CDR2 YYNGEE. The DNA of the CDR3 is TGTGCCAGCAGCCCCAGTCAGGGGACAGGGCTCAGGGGCTACACCTTC. Amino acids: CASSPSQGTGLRGYTF.

The V and J genes are TRBV29-1 and TRBJ2-7, with D possibly TRBD1 on 6 matching bases. This CDR3 spans 14 amino acids. Germline-derived CDR1 and CDR2 are SQVTM and ANQGSEA. V lost 6 bases and J lost 2, with 17 bases in between. In DNA, the CDR3 is TGCAGCGTGACGGGTGACAGGTTCCCCTACGAGCAGTACTTC. Translated: CSVTGDRFPYEQYF.

This chain connects TRBV6-5 to TRBJ1-5; D not resolved. The CDR3 length is 13 residues. V lost 7 bases to trimming and J lost 1 base, with 8 bases between them. Germline CDR1 reads MNHEY; CDR2 reads SVGAGI. In DNA form, the CDR3 reads TGTGCCAGCAAGAGCGGGAGCAATCAGCCCCAGCATTTT. Its protein product is CASKSGSNQPQHF.

V usage is TRBV6-5 and J usage is TRBJ2-7; D might be TRBD2 (6 bases). V dropped 7 bases and J dropped 7 bases, with 23 bases sitting between them. CDR3 length: 15 amino acids. CDR1 MNHEY and CDR2 SVGAGI come from the germline V gene. The DNA for the CDR3 is TGTGCCAGCAAAGAACAGGCGGGATTTACGATGGAGCAGTACTTC. Its translation is CASKEQAGFTMEQYF.

The rearrangement links TRBV3-1 (or the pseudogene TRBV3-2) to TRBJ1-2; no definite D call. Deletions cut 1 base from V and 7 bases from J, with 13 bases between. The length of the CDR3 is 14 residues. In germline, CDR1 is LGHDT, CDR2 YNNKEL (reference sequence). In DNA, the CDR3 is TGTGCCAGCAGCCAAGTGAGTCGGGGTGGTGGCTACACCTTC. Translated, it gives CASSQVSRGGGYTF.

V gene TRBV11-3 combines with J gene TRBJ1-1, with 8 bases aligning to TRBD1. Germline CDR1 reads SGHNT; CDR2 reads YENEEA. The ends lost 2 bases at V and 4 bases at J; junction bases unmatched: 6. The CDR3 has 15 residues. CDR3 sequence (DNA): TGTGCCAGCAGCTTACGGACAGGGAGGGGCACTGAAGCTTTCTTT. Translated: CASSLRTGRGTEAFF.

CDR3: CASSAAGHYGYTF. For the CDR3, the DNA is TGTGCCAGCAGCGCGGCGGGCCACTATGGCTACACCTTC. The V call is TRBV5-4, the J call TRBJ1-2, with D uncertain. Germline CDR1 reads SGHNT; CDR2 reads YYREEE (reference sequence). Trimming pared 4 bases from V and 3 bases from J, leaving 10 bases between. This CDR3 contains 13 residues. Drawing the rest from reference TRBV5-4 and TRBJ1-2, the complete variable domain is ETGVTQSPTHLIKTRGQQVTLRCSSQSGHNTVSWYQQALGQGPQFIFQYYREEENGRGNFPPRFSGLQFPNYSSELNVNALELDDSALYLCASSAAGHYGYTFGSGTRLTVV.

The gene calls are TRBV18 and TRBJ1-1; no clear D. Deletions cut 1 base from V and 5 bases from J, with 11 bases between. Germline V gene sequence: CDR1 KGHSH, CDR2 LQKENI. The CDR3 extends over 14 amino acids. CDR3 nucleotide sequence: TGTGCCAGCTCACCACGGTCGGGTGGAACTGAAGCTTTCTTT. Translated, it gives CASSPRSGGTEAFF.

The chain is built from TRBV15 and TRBJ2-7; weak D call: TRBD2 (6 bases). The CDR3 is made up of 15 amino acids. In germline, CDR1 is LNHNV, CDR2 YYDKDF (reference sequence). Trimming shortened V by 1 base and J by 3 bases, and 13 bases separated the two germline ends. CDR3 sequence reads: CATSRVRESVYEQYF. For the CDR3, the DNA is TGTGCCACCAGCAGAGTCCGGGAGAGCGTCTACGAGCAGTACTTC.

This clone was detected a few times. The CDR3 DNA follows: TGCGCCAGCAGCCCAGGCGTGAACACTGAAGCTTTCTTT. Protein sequence: CASSPGVNTEAFF. The genes are TRBV5-1 and TRBJ1-1; D call uncertain. CDR1 is SGHRS and CDR2 is YFSETQ in the germline V gene. Trimming stripped 4 bases from V and 0 bases from J, with 7 bases between. The CDR3 is made up of 13 amino acids.

The chain carries TRBV19 and TRBJ1-1; 8 nucleotides line up with TRBD1. The length of the CDR3 is 15 residues. J gave up 5 bases and V 4 bases, and 9 bases lay outside the gene matches. The germline CDR1 and CDR2 sequences are LNHDA and SQIVND (reference sequence). CDR3 DNA: TGTGCCAGTAGTACAGCAGGGGGCGCGGCGACTGAAGCTTTCTTT. Translating it yields CASSTAGGAATEAFF.